This T cell receptor beta chain emerged from a study of T cell responses to AZD1222 COVID-19 vaccine. For the study at large: Some second doses came at about 4 weeks and others at about 12 weeks; these were pooled.

Using immunoSEQ multiplex PCR, the repertoire was profiled, and TCRdb retains in-frame clones only, with some absent. In the table there are about 130,000 clones, less than 90% of which are singletons. Study-wide results and limits: With dominance at 160-218 and 743-854, vaccine-associated CD4 TCRs spanned spike. Reportedly, nearly half the spike-specific TCRs target unmutated variant regions. Clonal diversity was possibly underestimated, and white British individuals and females predominated among donors.

In the case of this clone: The antigen remains undetermined.

The CDR3 is 15 amino acids. The V gene's germline CDR1 is SGHTA and CDR2 FQGNSA. V shed 5 bases and J 2 bases; nucleotides not matched to a gene: 8. This receptor was taken from an adult in good health. The chain couples TRBV7-2 to TRBJ1-2; 7 bases map to TRBD1. The sample was peripheral blood, taken on day 0 of AZD1222 vaccination. The CDR3 DNA sequence: TGTGCCAGCAGCGAGGGGGCAGGGTACAACTATGGCTACACCTTC. It codes for CASSEGAGYNYGYTF.